Listed below are T cell receptor beta chains from one sample, sequenced in a study of Ad26.COV2.S vaccination and SARS-CoV-2 variants. Sequencing was performed with immunoSEQ multiplex PCR; in TCRdb, only in-frame clones are kept and a portion is missing. The table has over 130,000 clones, more than 80% seen once. Sequenced here: peripheral blood, sampled after recovery from COVID-19. The receptor source for this set is a human donor who had recovered from COVID-19. Both conserved end residues are part of each CDR3. Each record gives: clone size, J gene, D gene, V gene, CDR3 protein, CDR3 DNA. The D gene is left open where the match is weak. Not every row has a clone size; where given, it reads once, few, many or a size class.

clone_size: .
j_call: TRBJ2-2
d_call: .
v_call: TRBV27
cdr3_aa: CASSLHRQTNTGELFF
cdr3_nt: TGTGCCAGCAGTTTACATCGGCAGACGAACACCGGGGAGCTGTTTTTT

clone_size: few
j_call: TRBJ1-3
d_call: .
v_call: TRBV9
cdr3_aa: CASSAAGSGNTIYF
cdr3_nt: TGTGCCAGCAGCGCCGCGGGGTCTGGAAACACCATATATTTT

clone_size: few
j_call: TRBJ1-5
d_call: .
v_call: TRBV6-2/TRBV6-3
cdr3_aa: CASSYSTGPTQRPYSNQPQHF
cdr3_nt: TGTGCCAGCAGTTACTCGACGGGCCCTACACAGAGACCTTATAGCAATCAGCCCCAGCATTTT

clone_size: once
j_call: TRBJ1-2
d_call: .
v_call: TRBV7-6
cdr3_aa: CASSLGEGDNYGYTF
cdr3_nt: TGTGCCAGCAGCTTAGGAGAGGGCGATAACTATGGCTACACCTTC

clone_size: .
j_call: TRBJ1-1
d_call: TRBD1
v_call: TRBV5-5
cdr3_aa: CASSPGQGAAEAFF
cdr3_nt: TGTGCCAGCAGCCCGGGACAGGGGGCAGCTGAAGCTTTCTTT

clone_size: .
j_call: TRBJ1-2
d_call: TRBD1
v_call: TRBV29-1
cdr3_aa: CSAGQVNYGYTF
cdr3_nt: TGCAGCGCTGGACAGGTTAACTATGGCTACACCTTC

clone_size: .
j_call: TRBJ2-3
d_call: .
v_call: TRBV5-1
cdr3_aa: CASSPEGSTSTDTQYF
cdr3_nt: TGCGCCAGCAGCCCCGAGGGGAGCACTAGCACAGATACGCAGTATTTT

clone_size: few
j_call: TRBJ2-3
d_call: TRBD2
v_call: TRBV6-5
cdr3_aa: CASSLETSTYTQYF
cdr3_nt: TGTGCCAGCAGTTTGGAGACTAGCACGTATACGCAGTATTTT

clone_size: .
j_call: TRBJ1-2
d_call: TRBD1
v_call: TRBV28
cdr3_aa: CASTGTGGRGYTF
cdr3_nt: TGTGCCAGCACCGGTACAGGGGGGCGGGGCTACACCTTC

clone_size: .
j_call: TRBJ1-2
d_call: .
v_call: TRBV28
cdr3_aa: CASSTTPTQGGYTF
cdr3_nt: TGTGCCAGCAGCACAACCCCAACACAGGGTGGCTACACCTTC

clone_size: .
j_call: TRBJ1-2
d_call: TRBD1
v_call: TRBV6-5
cdr3_aa: CASSYNTGDGYTF
cdr3_nt: TGTGCCAGCAGTTACAACACAGGGGATGGCTACACCTTC

clone_size: .
j_call: TRBJ1-1
d_call: .
v_call: TRBV11-2
cdr3_aa: CASSLGVVNTEAFF
cdr3_nt: TGTGCCAGCAGCTTAGGGGTGGTGAACACTGAAGCTTTCTTT

clone_size: .
j_call: TRBJ2-3
d_call: .
v_call: TRBV7-6
cdr3_aa: CASSRLLRGGDTQYF
cdr3_nt: TGTGCCAGCAGCCGACTACTACGAGGCGGGGATACGCAGTATTTT

clone_size: .
j_call: TRBJ1-2
d_call: .
v_call: TRBV7-2
cdr3_aa: CASSLEPGRSDYGYTF
cdr3_nt: TGTGCCAGCAGCTTGGAACCGGGACGTTCGGACTATGGCTACACCTTC

clone_size: .
j_call: TRBJ1-2
d_call: .
v_call: TRBV14
cdr3_aa: CASSQFGVRYGYTF
cdr3_nt: TGTGCCAGCAGCCAATTTGGAGTCCGCTATGGCTACACCTTC

clone_size: .
j_call: TRBJ2-3
d_call: .
v_call: TRBV4-3
cdr3_aa: CASSQGRQGTDTQYF
cdr3_nt: TGCGCCAGCAGCCAAGGGAGACAGGGCACAGATACGCAGTATTTT

clone_size: .
j_call: TRBJ1-5
d_call: TRBD1
v_call: TRBV19
cdr3_aa: CASSIQGGNQPQHF
cdr3_nt: TGTGCCAGTAGTATACAGGGGGGCAATCAGCCCCAGCATTTT

clone_size: .
j_call: TRBJ1-2
d_call: TRBD1
v_call: TRBV5-1
cdr3_aa: CASSLGQGASVYGYTF
cdr3_nt: TGCGCCAGCAGCCTGGGACAGGGGGCTTCTGTCTATGGCTACACCTTC

clone_size: .
j_call: TRBJ1-1
d_call: .
v_call: TRBV6-5
cdr3_aa: CASSYRGGAEAFF
cdr3_nt: TGTGCCAGCAGTTATAGAGGGGGGGCTGAAGCTTTCTTT

clone_size: .
j_call: TRBJ1-5
d_call: .
v_call: TRBV12-3/TRBV12-4
cdr3_aa: CASSERGTQPQHF
cdr3_nt: TGTGCCAGCAGCGAGAGGGGCACTCAGCCCCAGCATTTT

clone_size: .
j_call: TRBJ2-1
d_call: TRBD2
v_call: TRBV28
cdr3_aa: CASSSGTSLHEQFF
cdr3_nt: TGTGCCAGCAGTTCCGGGACTAGCCTGCATGAGCAGTTCTTC

clone_size: once
j_call: TRBJ1-4
d_call: .
v_call: TRBV2
cdr3_aa: CASSDWGEGEKLFF
cdr3_nt: TGTGCCAGCAGTGACTGGGGCGAGGGAGAAAAACTGTTTTTT

clone_size: few
j_call: TRBJ2-7
d_call: .
v_call: TRBV7-2
cdr3_aa: CASSLVVRQDLPYEQYF
cdr3_nt: TGTGCCAGCAGCTTAGTTGTTCGGCAGGACCTTCCCTACGAGCAGTACTTC

clone_size: .
j_call: TRBJ2-5
d_call: TRBD1
v_call: TRBV18
cdr3_aa: CASSSRGQETQYF
cdr3_nt: TGTGCCAGCTCAAGCAGGGGGCAAGAGACCCAGTACTTC

clone_size: few
j_call: TRBJ1-3
d_call: .
v_call: TRBV3-1/TRBV3-2
cdr3_aa: CASSQLPTGGNTIYF
cdr3_nt: TGTGCCAGCAGCCAACTTCCCACAGGGGGAAACACCATATATTTT

clone_size: .
j_call: TRBJ1-5
d_call: .
v_call: TRBV19
cdr3_aa: CASSISGSGNQPQHF
cdr3_nt: TGTGCCAGTAGTATATCGGGGTCTGGCAATCAGCCCCAGCATTTT

clone_size: .
j_call: TRBJ1-1
d_call: .
v_call: TRBV11-2
cdr3_aa: CASSFSSYNEAFF
cdr3_nt: TGTGCCAGCAGCTTTTCATCTTATAATGAAGCTTTCTTT

clone_size: .
j_call: TRBJ1-4
d_call: TRBD1
v_call: TRBV3-1/TRBV3-2
cdr3_aa: CASSPRQGGNEKLFF
cdr3_nt: TGTGCCAGCAGCCCTCGACAGGGCGGGAATGAAAAACTGTTTTTT

clone_size: .
j_call: TRBJ2-1
d_call: TRBD2
v_call: TRBV30
cdr3_aa: CAWSVNSFRGGLNEQFF
cdr3_nt: TGTGCCTGGAGTGTAAATTCCTTCCGGGGGGGGCTCAATGAGCAGTTCTTC

clone_size: once
j_call: TRBJ1-1
d_call: .
v_call: TRBV7-2
cdr3_aa: CASSPSLGHAFF
cdr3_nt: TGTGCCAGCAGCCCGTCGTTGGGGCATGCTTTCTTT

clone_size: .
j_call: TRBJ2-7
d_call: .
v_call: TRBV27
cdr3_aa: CASSSLLRTVQYEQYF
cdr3_nt: TGTGCCAGCAGTTCATTACTCCGGACAGTCCAGTACGAGCAGTACTTC

clone_size: .
j_call: TRBJ1-1
d_call: TRBD1
v_call: TRBV3-1/TRBV3-2
cdr3_aa: CASSQGPGTGMNTEAFF
cdr3_nt: TGTGCCAGCAGCCAGGGTCCCGGGACAGGGATGAACACTGAAGCTTTCTTT

clone_size: .
j_call: TRBJ1-4
d_call: .
v_call: TRBV30
cdr3_aa: CAWRQGSSEKLFF
cdr3_nt: TGTGCCTGGCGGCAGGGTAGTAGTGAAAAACTGTTTTTT

clone_size: .
j_call: TRBJ1-2
d_call: .
v_call: TRBV5-1
cdr3_aa: CASSFRPQLLNYGYTF
cdr3_nt: TGCGCCAGCAGCTTTCGGCCCCAGTTATTGAACTATGGCTACACCTTC